This T cell receptor beta chain was identified in a study of T cells after yellow fever vaccination. One entry per CDR3 protein, called by TCRdb with MiXCR from the 5' RACE reads. The table lists about 350,000 distinct CDR3 sequences, about 9.9% of them singletons. There are a few counts of this clonotype. The TCR comes from a man between 18 and 35 years old who received the YFV17D yellow fever vaccine. This specimen consisted of PBMCs, obtained on the day of the first yellow fever vaccination.

The CDR3 DNA sequence: TGTGCCAGCGGGACAGGGGCCACCGGGGAGCTGTTTTTT. This sequence encodes CASGTGATGELFF. This chain connects TRBV5-4 to TRBJ2-2; TRBD1 matches at 10 bases. Unmatched junction bases numbered 1, after V lost 7 bases and J lost 4 bases. Per germline, CDR1 SGHNT and CDR2 YYREEE (reference sequence). The CDR3 totals 13 residues.